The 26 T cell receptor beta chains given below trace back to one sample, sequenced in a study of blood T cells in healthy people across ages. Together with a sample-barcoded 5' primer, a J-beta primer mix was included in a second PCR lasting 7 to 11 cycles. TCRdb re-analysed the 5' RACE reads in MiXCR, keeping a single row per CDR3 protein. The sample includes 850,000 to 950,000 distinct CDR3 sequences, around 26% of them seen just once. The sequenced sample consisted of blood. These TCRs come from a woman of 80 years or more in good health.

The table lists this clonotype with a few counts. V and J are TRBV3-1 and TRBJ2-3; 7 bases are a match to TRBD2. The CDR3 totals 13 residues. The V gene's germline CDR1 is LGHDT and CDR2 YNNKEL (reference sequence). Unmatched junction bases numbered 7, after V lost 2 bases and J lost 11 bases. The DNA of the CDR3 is TGTGCCAGCAGCCAACCGGGACTACAAGTGCAGTATTTT. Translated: CASSQPGLQVQYF.

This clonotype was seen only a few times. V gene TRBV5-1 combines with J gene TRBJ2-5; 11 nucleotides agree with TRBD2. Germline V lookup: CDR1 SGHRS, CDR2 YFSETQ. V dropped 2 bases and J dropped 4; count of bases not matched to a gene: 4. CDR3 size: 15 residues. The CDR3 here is CASSFIAGGPETQYF. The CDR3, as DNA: TGCGCCAGCAGCTTCATAGCGGGGGGGCCAGAGACCCAGTACTTC.

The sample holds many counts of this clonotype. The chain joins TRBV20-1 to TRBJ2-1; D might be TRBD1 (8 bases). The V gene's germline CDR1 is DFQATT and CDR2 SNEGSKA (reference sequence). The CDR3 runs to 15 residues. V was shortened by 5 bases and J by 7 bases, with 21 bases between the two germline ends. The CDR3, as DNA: TGCAGTGCTGGCGGGGGCAGGGGGCCCAGGAATGAGCAGTTCTTC. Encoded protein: CSAGGGRGPRNEQFF.

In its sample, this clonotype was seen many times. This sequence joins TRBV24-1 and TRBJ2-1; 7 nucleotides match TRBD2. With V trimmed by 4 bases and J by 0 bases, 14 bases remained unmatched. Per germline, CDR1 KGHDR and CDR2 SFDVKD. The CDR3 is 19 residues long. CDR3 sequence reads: CATSDPRGGGPHSYNEQFF. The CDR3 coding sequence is TGTGCCACCAGTGACCCTCGTGGCGGGGGACCTCACTCCTACAATGAGCAGTTCTTC.

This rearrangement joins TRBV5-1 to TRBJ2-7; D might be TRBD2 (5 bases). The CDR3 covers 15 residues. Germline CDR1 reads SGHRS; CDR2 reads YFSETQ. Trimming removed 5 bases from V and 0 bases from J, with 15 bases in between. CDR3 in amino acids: CASRMLQEVSYEQYF. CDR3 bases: TGCGCCAGCAGGATGTTGCAGGAGGTCTCCTACGAGCAGTACTTC. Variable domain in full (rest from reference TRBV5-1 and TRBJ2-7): KAGVTQTPRYLIKTRGQQVTLSCSPISGHRSVSWYQQTPGQGLQFLFEYFSETQRNKGNFPGRFSGRQFSNSRSEMNVSTLELGDSALYLCASRMLQEVSYEQYFGPGTRLTVT.

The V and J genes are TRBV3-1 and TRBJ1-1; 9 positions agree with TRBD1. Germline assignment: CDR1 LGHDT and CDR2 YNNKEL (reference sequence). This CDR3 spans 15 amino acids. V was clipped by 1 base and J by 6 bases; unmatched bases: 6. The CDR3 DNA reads TGTGCCAGCAGCCAAGGACGGGACAGGGCGGCTGAAGCTTTCTTT. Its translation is CASSQGRDRAAEAFF.

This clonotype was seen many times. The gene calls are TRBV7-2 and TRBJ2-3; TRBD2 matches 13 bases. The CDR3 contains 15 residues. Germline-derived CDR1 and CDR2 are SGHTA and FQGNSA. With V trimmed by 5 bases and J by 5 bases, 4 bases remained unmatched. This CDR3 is CASSQLAGGKDTQYF. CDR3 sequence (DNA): TGTGCCAGCAGCCAACTAGCGGGGGGGAAAGATACGCAGTATTTT.

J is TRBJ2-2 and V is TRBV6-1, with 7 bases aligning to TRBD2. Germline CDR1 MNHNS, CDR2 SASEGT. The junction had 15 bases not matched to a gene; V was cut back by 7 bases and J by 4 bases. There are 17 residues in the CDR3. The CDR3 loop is CASNPAGLELSTGELFF. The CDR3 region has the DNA TGTGCCAGCAATCCAGCCGGACTAGAATTGAGCACCGGGGAGCTGTTTTTT.

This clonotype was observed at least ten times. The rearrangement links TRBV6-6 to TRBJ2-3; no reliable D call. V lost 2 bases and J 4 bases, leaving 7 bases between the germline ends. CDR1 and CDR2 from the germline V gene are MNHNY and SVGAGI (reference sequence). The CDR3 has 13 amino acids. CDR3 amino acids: CASSYPESDTQYF. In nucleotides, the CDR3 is TGTGCCAGCAGTTACCCCGAGTCAGATACGCAGTATTTT.

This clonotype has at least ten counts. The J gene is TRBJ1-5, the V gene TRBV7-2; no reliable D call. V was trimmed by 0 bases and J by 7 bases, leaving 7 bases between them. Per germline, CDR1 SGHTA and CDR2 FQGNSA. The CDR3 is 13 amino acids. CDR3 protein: CASSLAGIQPQHF. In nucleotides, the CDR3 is TGTGCCAGCAGCTTAGCTGGGATACAGCCCCAGCATTTT.

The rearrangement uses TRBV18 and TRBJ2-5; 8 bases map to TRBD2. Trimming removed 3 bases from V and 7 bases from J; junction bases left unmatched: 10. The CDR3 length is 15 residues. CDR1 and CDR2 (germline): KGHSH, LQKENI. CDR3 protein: CASSPTTGGIGTQYF. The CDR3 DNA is TGTGCCAGCTCACCTACTACGGGGGGGATTGGGACCCAGTACTTC.

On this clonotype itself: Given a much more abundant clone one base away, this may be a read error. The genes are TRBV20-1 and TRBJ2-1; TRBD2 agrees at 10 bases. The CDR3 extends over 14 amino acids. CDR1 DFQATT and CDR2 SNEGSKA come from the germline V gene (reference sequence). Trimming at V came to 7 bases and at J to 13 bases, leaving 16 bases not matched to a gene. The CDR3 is CSVSPSSGGPPQFF. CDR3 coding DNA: TGCAGTGTCTCCCCGTCTAGCGGGGGCCCACCTCAGTTCTTC.

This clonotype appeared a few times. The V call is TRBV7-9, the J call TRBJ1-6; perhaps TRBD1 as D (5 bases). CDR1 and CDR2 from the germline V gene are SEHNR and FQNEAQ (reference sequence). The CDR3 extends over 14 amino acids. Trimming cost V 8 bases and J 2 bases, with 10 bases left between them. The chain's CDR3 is CASQRGAYNSPLHF. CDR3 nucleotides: TGTGCCAGCCAAAGGGGCGCCTATAATTCACCCCTCCACTTT.

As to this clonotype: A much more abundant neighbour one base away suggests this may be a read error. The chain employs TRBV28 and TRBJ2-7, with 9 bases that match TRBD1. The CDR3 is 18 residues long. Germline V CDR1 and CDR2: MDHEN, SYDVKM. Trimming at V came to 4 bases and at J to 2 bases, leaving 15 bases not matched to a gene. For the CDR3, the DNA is TGTGCCAGCAGTTCGGCCGTGTTTTGCGGGACAGGGCCCTACGAGCAGTACTTC. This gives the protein CASSSAVFCGTGPYEQYF.

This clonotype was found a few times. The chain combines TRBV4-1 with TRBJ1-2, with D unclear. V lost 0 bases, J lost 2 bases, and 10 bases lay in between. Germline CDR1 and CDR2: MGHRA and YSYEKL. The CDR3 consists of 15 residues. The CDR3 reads CASSQDPFPNYGYTF. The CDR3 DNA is TGCGCCAGCAGCCAAGACCCATTTCCAAACTATGGCTACACCTTC.

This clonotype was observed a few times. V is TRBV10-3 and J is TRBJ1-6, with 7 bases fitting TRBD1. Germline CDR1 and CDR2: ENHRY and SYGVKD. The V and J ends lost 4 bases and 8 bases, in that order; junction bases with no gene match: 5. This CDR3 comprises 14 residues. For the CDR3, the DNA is TGTGCCATCAGTGTAGCAGGGGGTGATTCACCCCTCCACTTT. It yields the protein CAISVAGGDSPLHF.

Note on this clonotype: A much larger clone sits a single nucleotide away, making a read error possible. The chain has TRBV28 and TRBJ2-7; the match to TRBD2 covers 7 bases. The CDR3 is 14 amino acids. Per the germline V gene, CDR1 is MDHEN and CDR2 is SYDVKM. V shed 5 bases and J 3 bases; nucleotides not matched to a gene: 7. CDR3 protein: CASSVSGGDYEQYF. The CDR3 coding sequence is TGTGCCAGCAGTGTTAGTGGGGGGGACTACGAGCAGTACTTC.

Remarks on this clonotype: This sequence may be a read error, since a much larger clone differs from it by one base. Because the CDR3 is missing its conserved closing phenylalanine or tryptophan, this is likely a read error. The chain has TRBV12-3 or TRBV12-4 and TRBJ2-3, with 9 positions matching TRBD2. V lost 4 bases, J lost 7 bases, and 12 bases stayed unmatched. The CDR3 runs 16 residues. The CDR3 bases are TGTGCCAGCAGTTCCGATGGCGGGGGGGCTGGAAATACGCAGTATTTG. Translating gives CASSSDGGGAGNTQYL.

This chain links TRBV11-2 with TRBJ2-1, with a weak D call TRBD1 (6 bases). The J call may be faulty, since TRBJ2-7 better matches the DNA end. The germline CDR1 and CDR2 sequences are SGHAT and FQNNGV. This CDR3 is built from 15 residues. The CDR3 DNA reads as TGTGCCAGCAGCTTCTCAGGGGCCTCCTACAATGAGCAGTACTTC. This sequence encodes CASSFSGASYNEQYF.

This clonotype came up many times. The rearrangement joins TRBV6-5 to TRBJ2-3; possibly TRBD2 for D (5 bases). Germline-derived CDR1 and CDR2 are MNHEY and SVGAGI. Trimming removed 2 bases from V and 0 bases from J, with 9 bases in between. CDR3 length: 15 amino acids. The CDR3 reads CASSYEGLSTDTQYF. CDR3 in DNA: TGTGCCAGCAGTTACGAGGGTCTGAGCACAGATACGCAGTATTTT.

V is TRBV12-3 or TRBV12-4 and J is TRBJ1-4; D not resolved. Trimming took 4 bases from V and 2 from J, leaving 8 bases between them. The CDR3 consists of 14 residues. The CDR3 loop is CASSYRFTNEKLFF. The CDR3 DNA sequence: TGTGCCAGCAGTTACCGTTTCACTAATGAAAAACTGTTTTTT.

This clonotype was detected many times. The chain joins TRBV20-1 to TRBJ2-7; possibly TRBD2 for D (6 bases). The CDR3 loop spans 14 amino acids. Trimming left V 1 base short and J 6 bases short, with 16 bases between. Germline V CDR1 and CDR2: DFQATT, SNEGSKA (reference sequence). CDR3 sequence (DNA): TGCAGTGCTAGAGTATCCGGGGGAGCCAGCGAGCAGTACTTC. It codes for CSARVSGGASEQYF.

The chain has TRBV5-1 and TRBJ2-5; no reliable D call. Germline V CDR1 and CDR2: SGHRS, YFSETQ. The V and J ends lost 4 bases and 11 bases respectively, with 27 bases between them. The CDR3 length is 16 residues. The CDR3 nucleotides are TGCGCCAGCAGCCCGGGTGGTACGCCCAGGAACAATGAGCAGTACTTC. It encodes CASSPGGTPRNNEQYF.

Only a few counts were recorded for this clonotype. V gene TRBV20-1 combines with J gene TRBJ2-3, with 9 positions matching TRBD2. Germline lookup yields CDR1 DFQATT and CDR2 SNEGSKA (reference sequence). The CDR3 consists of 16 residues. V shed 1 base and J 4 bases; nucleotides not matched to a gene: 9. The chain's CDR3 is CSARVASGEFADTQYF. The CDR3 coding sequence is TGCAGTGCTAGAGTGGCTAGCGGGGAATTTGCAGATACGCAGTATTTT.

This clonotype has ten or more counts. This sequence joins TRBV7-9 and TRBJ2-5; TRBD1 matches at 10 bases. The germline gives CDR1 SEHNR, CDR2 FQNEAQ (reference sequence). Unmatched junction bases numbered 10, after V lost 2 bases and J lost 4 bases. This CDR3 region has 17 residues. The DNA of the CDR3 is TGTGCCAGCAGCTTATCAACCGCGACAGGGGGCAGAGAGACCCAGTACTTC. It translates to CASSLSTATGGRETQYF.

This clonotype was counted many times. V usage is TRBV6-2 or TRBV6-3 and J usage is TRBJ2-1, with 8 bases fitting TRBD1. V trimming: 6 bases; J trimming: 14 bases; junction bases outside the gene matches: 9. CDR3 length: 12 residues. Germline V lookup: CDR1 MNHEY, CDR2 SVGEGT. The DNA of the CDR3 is TGTGCCAGCAGGCGAGCGGCAGGGGGCGAGTTCTTC. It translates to CASRRAAGGEFF.